This T cell receptor (beta chain) was obtained from a study of cytomegalovirus exposure and HLA in healthy donors. 13 Jbeta primers and 60 Vbeta primers were used for the PCR. Here immunoSEQ multiplex PCR was the method, and the copy in TCRdb shows in-frame clones only, minus some. The sample includes 300,000 or so clones, roughly 81% seen only once; the top ten take roughly 2%. The length of the CDR3 is 15 residues. V dropped 5 bases and J dropped 4 bases, with 15 bases sitting between them. Germline V CDR1 and CDR2: LNHDA, SQIVND (reference sequence). Sequenced input: PBMCs. This TCR was recovered from a woman in her 40s in good health and CMV-seropositive. The chain combines TRBV19 with TRBJ1-5; D ambiguous. CDR3 loop: CASSQVGAFNQPQHF. The CDR3 nucleotides are TGTGCCAGTAGTCAGGTGGGAGCGTTTAATCAGCCCCAGCATTTT.